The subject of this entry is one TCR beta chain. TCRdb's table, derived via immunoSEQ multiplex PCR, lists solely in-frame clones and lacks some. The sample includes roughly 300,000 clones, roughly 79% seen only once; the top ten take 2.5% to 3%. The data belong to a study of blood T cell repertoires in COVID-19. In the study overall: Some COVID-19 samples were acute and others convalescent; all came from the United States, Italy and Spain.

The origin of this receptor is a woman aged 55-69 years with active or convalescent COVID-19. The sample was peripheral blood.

CDR3 sequence: CASSQDWGATGAWETQYF. The DNA of the CDR3 is TGCGCCAGCAGCCAAGACTGGGGGGCAACAGGGGCGTGGGAGACCCAGTACTTC. This chain uses TRBV4-3 with TRBJ2-5; tentative D call: TRBD1 (7 bases). Germline V gives CDR1 LGHNA, CDR2 YSLEER. The CDR3 is made up of 18 amino acids. The V and J ends lost 0 bases and 5 bases respectively, with 22 bases between them.